A single sample is the source of the 4 T cell receptor beta chains below, sequenced in a study of T cell responses to AZD1222 COVID-19 vaccine. Clones were read by immunoSEQ multiplex PCR, and TCRdb kept only the in-frame ones, dropping some. The top ten hold about 5% of the sample, which has approximately 100,000 clones, roughly 88% seen once. The sample in question was peripheral blood, obtained on day 0 of AZD1222 vaccination. These receptors were taken from an adult in good health.

The chain carries TRBV30 and TRBJ1-2; D not certain. Trimming cost V 2 bases and J 5 bases, with 9 bases left between them. Looked up from germline, CDR1 is GTSNPN and CDR2 is SVGIG (reference sequence). CDR3 length: 12 residues. The CDR3 DNA sequence: TGTGCCTGGAGTACGGCCTTATATGGCTACACCTTC. This codes for CAWSTALYGYTF. Based on the CDR3 plus reference TRBV30 and TRBJ1-2, the full variable domain is SQTIHQWPATLVQPVGSPLSLECTVEGTSNPNLYWYRQAAGRGLQLLFYSVGIGQISSEVPQNLSASRPQDRQFILSSKKLLLSDSGFYLCAWSTALYGYTFGSGTRLTVV.

This chain uses TRBV5-1 with TRBJ2-2; D remains ambiguous. The CDR3 extends over 13 amino acids. V was cut by 4 bases and J by 2 bases, with 6 bases left in between. Germline V gene sequence: CDR1 SGHRS, CDR2 YFSETQ. The DNA for the CDR3 is TGCGCCAGCAGCCCGGCAAACACCGGGGAGCTGTTTTTT. Amino acid sequence: CASSPANTGELFF. The full variable domain, in which reference TRBV5-1 and TRBJ2-2 provide the parts outside the CDR3, is KAGVTQTPRYLIKTRGQQVTLSCSPISGHRSVSWYQQTPGQGLQFLFEYFSETQRNKGNFPGRFSGRQFSNSRSEMNVSTLELGDSALYLCASSPANTGELFFGEGSRLTVL.

The chain links TRBV14 to TRBJ2-2, with 7 bases that match TRBD1. From germline, CDR1 is SGHDN and CDR2 FVKESK. The J segment lost 2 bases and the V segment lost 3 bases, leaving 6 bases of the junction unmatched. The CDR3 consists of 16 residues. CDR3 protein: CASSHFGTVNTGELFF. For the CDR3, the DNA is TGTGCCAGCAGCCATTTCGGGACAGTCAACACCGGGGAGCTGTTTTTT.

V and J are TRBV13 and TRBJ2-7, with 9 bases lining up with TRBD2. The CDR3 extends over 16 amino acids. Germline values: CDR1 PRHDT, CDR2 FYEKMQ (reference sequence). The J segment lost 5 bases and the V segment lost 1 base, leaving 9 bases of the junction unmatched. CDR3 residues: CASSLVWREGRDEQYF. CDR3 nucleotide sequence: TGTGCCAGCAGCTTAGTTTGGCGGGAGGGCCGAGACGAGCAGTACTTC. Using reference TRBV13 and TRBJ2-7 for the parts outside the CDR3, the full variable domain is AAGVIQSPRHLIKEKRETATLKCYPIPRHDTVYWYQQGPGQDPQFLISFYEKMQSDKGSIPDRFSAQQFSDYHSELNMSSLELGDSALYFCASSLVWREGRDEQYFGPGTRLTVT.